The 28 T cell receptor beta chains in this list originate from one sample, sequenced in a study of T-cell reconstitution after alpha-beta-depleted transplantation in children. Unique molecular identifiers were used to barcode this TCRbeta library. TCRdb re-called the PCR reads through MiXCR, storing one row per CDR3 protein. The table has about 580,000 distinct CDR3 sequences, 23% seen once; the top ten hold over 12%. The material was PBMCs, mostly from graft donor cells, obtained 360 days after TCRalphabeta/CD19-depleted stem cell transplant. The receptors stem from a boy younger than two who had a stem cell transplant for acute myeloid leukemia, so the T cells may come from the graft donor.

Ten or more counts support this clonotype. The gene calls are TRBV20-1 and TRBJ1-6, with 7 bases that match TRBD1. The CDR3 contains 14 residues. From germline, CDR1 is DFQATT and CDR2 SNEGSKA (reference sequence). J was trimmed by 7 bases and V by 0 bases; bases with no gene match: 3. CDR3 sequence reads: CSARDRRGNSPLHF. CDR3 DNA: TGCAGTGCTAGAGATCGCAGGGGGAATTCACCCCTCCACTTT.

V is TRBV4-2 and J is TRBJ2-1; D ambiguous. V lost 1 base and J lost 15, with 13 bases in between. The length of the CDR3 is 12 residues. CDR1 is LGHNA, CDR2 YNFKEQ, per germline. The chain's CDR3 is CASSQATVRMFF. The CDR3 DNA sequence: TGTGCCAGCAGCCAAGCAACGGTTCGCATGTTCTTC.

This clonotype was observed at least ten times. This sequence joins TRBV2 and TRBJ2-3; 8 bases are shared with TRBD1. Germline CDR1 is SNHLY and CDR2 is FYNNEI. This CDR3 is built from 13 residues. Germline trimming cut 6 bases from V and 4 bases from J; bases unmatched to any gene: 3. The CDR3 sequence: CASRETGADTQYF. CDR3 coding DNA: TGTGCCAGCAGGGAGACAGGGGCAGATACGCAGTATTTT.

At least ten counts were recorded for this clonotype. V is TRBV30 and J is TRBJ2-1, with 8 bases lining up with TRBD2. J was trimmed by 8 bases and V by 0 bases; bases with no gene match: 6. CDR1 and CDR2 (germline): GTSNPN, SVGIG (reference sequence). This CDR3 contains 14 residues. The CDR3 DNA reads as TGTGCCTGGAGTGTCGCGGGGGGCCGCCATGAGCAGTTCTTC. Translating it yields CAWSVAGGRHEQFF.

The table lists this clonotype with many counts. The CDR3 spells CASLNRVGTNEQFF. CDR3 nucleotides: TGTGCCAGCCTAAACAGGGTGGGGACCAATGAGCAGTTCTTC. J is TRBJ2-1 and V is TRBV19; D may be TRBD1 (6 bases). Deletions cut 9 bases from V and 6 bases from J, with 18 bases between. The germline CDR1 and CDR2 sequences are LNHDA and SQIVND (reference sequence). The CDR3 is made up of 14 amino acids.

This clonotype was recorded at least ten times. This chain connects TRBV5-4 to TRBJ2-7, with D perhaps TRBD1 (6 bases). The CDR3 loop spans 16 amino acids. CDR1 is SGHNT and CDR2 is YYREEE in the germline V gene (reference sequence). Trimming pared 2 bases from V and 0 bases from J, leaving 15 bases between. The CDR3 here is CASSFDGQPLSYEQYF. CDR3 DNA: TGTGCCAGCAGCTTCGACGGACAGCCACTCTCCTACGAGCAGTACTTC.

The rearrangement uses TRBV5-1 and TRBJ2-5; the match to TRBD2 covers 7 bases. This CDR3 has 17 amino acids. The V gene end was trimmed by 0 bases and the J gene end by 9 bases; junction bases not matched to a gene: 17. In germline, CDR1 is SGHRS, CDR2 YFSETQ. The CDR3 sequence: CASSLATGDYQSSPQYF. The CDR3, as DNA: TGCGCCAGCAGCTTGGCCACGGGGGACTACCAATCTTCGCCCCAGTACTTC.

This clonotype was picked up a small number of times. The gene calls are TRBV20-1 and TRBJ2-7; 11 nucleotides align to TRBD2. The CDR3 contains 13 residues. Germline V gives CDR1 DFQATT, CDR2 SNEGSKA (reference sequence). V was pared by 6 bases and J by 2 bases, with 3 bases of the junction left unmatched. The CDR3 region has the DNA TGCAGTGCGGGACTAGCGGCCCCCTACGAGCAGTACTTC. Translating it yields CSAGLAAPYEQYF.

This clonotype showed up just a few times. The rearrangement joins TRBV5-1 to TRBJ2-6; 8 nucleotides line up with TRBD1. The V segment lost 10 bases and the J segment 0 bases; nucleotides outside the gene matches: 12. The CDR3 has 17 residues. Germline CDR1 reads SGHRS; CDR2 reads YFSETQ. The DNA for the CDR3 is TGCGCCGGGTCCCCAGGACAGGGTGGCTCTGGGGCCAACGTCCTGACTTTC. This encodes CAGSPGQGGSGANVLTF.

This clonotype appeared many times. The chain is built from TRBV7-9 and TRBJ2-1; 9 bases map to TRBD1. This CDR3 has 14 residues. Germline CDR1 is SEHNR and CDR2 is FQNEAQ (reference sequence). J lost 7 bases, V lost 2 bases, and 3 bases had no gene match. CDR3 DNA: TGTGCCAGCAGCTTATATGGGACAGGGAATGAGCAGTTCTTC. It translates to CASSLYGTGNEQFF.

V and J are TRBV4-3 and TRBJ2-3, with TRBD1 as a possible D gene (5 bases). There are 16 residues in the CDR3. Germline CDR1 LGHNA, CDR2 YSLEER. V lost 0 bases, J lost 0 bases, and 10 bases lay in between. The CDR3 DNA reads as TGCGCCAGCAGCCAAGAGGGGCGGAGTAGCACAGATACGCAGTATTTT. This encodes CASSQEGRSSTDTQYF.

This clonotype was detected once. The chain uses TRBV15 and TRBJ1-6; no reliable D call. V lost 3 bases and J lost 8, with 14 bases in between. This CDR3 contains 15 residues. Germline assignment: CDR1 LNHNV and CDR2 YYDKDF (reference sequence). CDR3 DNA: TGTGCCACCAGCAGGTTCCGGGCTGAGGATTCACCCCTCCACTTT. It codes for CATSRFRAEDSPLHF.

This clonotype has more than one count but fewer than ten. The junction departs from germline at one end; a sequencing error may be responsible. The CDR3 sequence is CASSSKDALRNTKF. Written as DNA, the CDR3 is TGTGCCAGCAGTTCAAAGGACGCCCTTCGCAATACAAAATTT. The rearrangement joins TRBV12-3 or TRBV12-4 to TRBJ2-3; D is uncertain. The CDR3 has 14 residues.

The genes are TRBV4-2 and TRBJ2-5; D uncertain. The germline V and J ends were trimmed by 0 bases and 0 bases, with 8 bases remaining between them. The length of the CDR3 is 15 residues. Per the germline V gene, CDR1 is LGHNA and CDR2 is YNFKEQ. The CDR3 sequence: CASSQDLYNQETQYF. In nucleotides, the CDR3 is TGTGCCAGCAGCCAAGATCTATACAACCAAGAGACCCAGTACTTC.

This clonotype was observed a few times. This CDR3 reads CSASNRGDYGYTF. CDR3 coding DNA: TGCAGTGCTAGCAACCGTGGGGACTATGGCTACACCTTC. The chain has TRBV20-1 and TRBJ1-2; D gene ambiguous. V shed 3 bases and J shed 3 bases, with 11 bases lying between them. The CDR3 runs 13 residues. Germline V gene data show CDR1 as DFQATT and CDR2 as SNEGSKA (reference sequence).

The V gene is TRBV29-1, the J gene TRBJ1-5, with a tentative D call TRBD1 (5 bases). The CDR3 extends over 11 amino acids. Germline V lookup: CDR1 SQVTM, CDR2 ANQGSEA. CDR3 protein: CSVGLNQPQHF. In DNA form, the CDR3 reads TGCAGTGTGGGGCTGAATCAGCCCCAGCATTTT.

Only a few counts were recorded for this clonotype. V gene TRBV7-6 combines with J gene TRBJ2-3; 9 nucleotides align to TRBD1. V lost 8 bases to trimming and J lost 4 bases; unmatched junction nucleotides: 7. This CDR3 has 14 residues. Germline CDR1 SGHVS, CDR2 FNYEAQ. The CDR3 reads CASGRDRVSDTQYF. The CDR3 bases are TGTGCCAGCGGCCGGGACAGGGTATCAGATACGCAGTATTTT.

This clonotype was seen at least ten times. This chain links TRBV7-9 with TRBJ2-5, with TRBD2 matching 11 bases. J lost 5 bases, V lost 3 bases, and 8 bases had no gene match. Germline CDR1 reads SEHNR; CDR2 reads FQNEAQ (reference sequence). The CDR3 is 16 amino acids. The CDR3 DNA reads TGTGCCAGCAGCTTTCGTAGCGGGGGGGCCGGTGAGACCCAGTACTTC. This codes for CASSFRSGGAGETQYF.

This clonotype was seen ten or more times. This chain links TRBV20-1 with TRBJ2-7, with 8 bases identical to TRBD1. The germline CDR1 and CDR2 sequences are DFQATT and SNEGSKA (reference sequence). J was trimmed by 2 bases and V by 5 bases; bases with no gene match: 8. CDR3 size: 14 residues. DNA for the CDR3: TGCAGTGCTTGGGACAGGAGATCTCCCTACGAGCAGTACTTC. Protein: CSAWDRRSPYEQYF.

This clonotype appeared many times. The J gene is TRBJ2-2, the V gene TRBV20-1; no reliable D call. The CDR3 is 12 residues long. Germline loops: CDR1 DFQATT, CDR2 SNEGSKA (reference sequence). V lost 1 base and J 6 bases, leaving 6 bases between the germline ends. In DNA, the CDR3 is TGCAGTGCTAGAGTTATCTCCGGGGAGCTGTTTTTT. Residues: CSARVISGELFF.

The chain couples TRBV28 to TRBJ1-3; D is unresolved. Deletions cut 6 bases from V and 0 bases from J, with 12 bases between. The CDR3 spans 15 residues. Germline V lookup: CDR1 MDHEN, CDR2 SYDVKM. This CDR3 reads CASREQRHSGNTIYF. CDR3 coding DNA: TGTGCCAGCAGGGAACAGCGACACTCTGGAAACACCATATATTTT.

V is TRBV11-3 and J is TRBJ2-7, with unresolved D. V lost 4 bases to trimming and J lost 11 bases, with 15 bases between them. Germline V lookup: CDR1 SGHNT, CDR2 YENEEA. The CDR3 runs 12 residues. Here the CDR3 reads CASSSDKDLEYF. The CDR3 nucleotides read TGTGCCAGCAGCTCAGACAAGGACCTGGAGTACTTC.

In the case of this clonotype: Mismatch with germline at one junction end may stem from a read error. V is TRBV11-2 and J is TRBJ2-7; the D gene is possibly TRBD2 (5 bases). This CDR3 spans 12 amino acids. Germline CDR1 reads SGHAT; CDR2 reads FQNNGV. The CDR3 protein is CASSRNEGSCDF. The DNA of the CDR3 is TGTGCCAGCAGCCGGAATGAGGGCAGTTGTGACTTC. Full variable domain (rest looked up from reference TRBV11-2 and TRBJ2-7): EAGVAQSPRYKIIEKRQSVAFWCNPISGHATLYWYQQILGQGPKLLIQFQNNGVVDDSQLPKDRFSAERLKGVDSTLKIQPAKLEDSAVYLCASSRNEGSCDFGPGTRLTVT.

This chain connects TRBV6-1 to TRBJ2-1, with 10 bases aligning to TRBD1. J lost 10 bases, V lost 4 bases, and 7 bases had no gene match. The CDR3 totals 14 residues. Germline lookup yields CDR1 MNHNS and CDR2 SASEGT. CDR3: CASSAGTGVGEQFF. The CDR3 DNA is TGTGCCAGCAGTGCCGGGACAGGGGTTGGCGAGCAGTTCTTC.

This chain's CDR3 is CASSPDRGRPYEQYF. The CDR3 DNA reads as TGTGCCAGCAGCCCGGACAGGGGGCGCCCCTACGAGCAGTACTTC. This rearrangement joins TRBV7-2 to TRBJ2-7; 11 bases match TRBD1. Germline V gives CDR1 SGHTA, CDR2 FQGNSA. After removal of 5 bases from V and 2 bases from J, the junction contained 5 bases not matched to a gene. The CDR3 has 15 residues.

This clonotype was seen more than once but under ten times. This chain connects TRBV4-3 to TRBJ2-5; D unclear. The CDR3 sequence is 13 residues long. With 0 bases removed from V and 5 bases from J, the gap between germline ends came to 7 bases. Germline assignment: CDR1 LGHNA and CDR2 YSLEER. This chain's CDR3 is CASSQDPRETQYF. DNA of the CDR3: TGCGCCAGCAGCCAAGATCCTCGGGAGACCCAGTACTTC.

As to this clonotype: A read error may account for a junction end that differs from germline. The chain carries TRBV2 and TRBJ2-3; D possibly corresponds to TRBD1 (6 bases). Germline CDR1 reads SNHLY; CDR2 reads FYNNEI. The CDR3 sequence is 13 residues long. The CDR3 sequence: CASSEVGARPQYF. The CDR3 DNA follows: TGTGCCAGCAGCGAAGTGGGGGCGAGGCCGCAGTATTTT.

In its sample, this clonotype was seen many times. The V gene is TRBV29-1, the J gene TRBJ2-5, with 8 bases identical to TRBD2. Germline values: CDR1 SQVTM, CDR2 ANQGSEA. This CDR3 comprises 13 residues. V lost 7 bases, J lost 10 bases, and 14 bases stayed unmatched. The CDR3 region is CSADHPGRGDQYF. The CDR3 nucleotides are TGCAGCGCCGACCACCCAGGGCGGGGGGACCAGTACTTC.